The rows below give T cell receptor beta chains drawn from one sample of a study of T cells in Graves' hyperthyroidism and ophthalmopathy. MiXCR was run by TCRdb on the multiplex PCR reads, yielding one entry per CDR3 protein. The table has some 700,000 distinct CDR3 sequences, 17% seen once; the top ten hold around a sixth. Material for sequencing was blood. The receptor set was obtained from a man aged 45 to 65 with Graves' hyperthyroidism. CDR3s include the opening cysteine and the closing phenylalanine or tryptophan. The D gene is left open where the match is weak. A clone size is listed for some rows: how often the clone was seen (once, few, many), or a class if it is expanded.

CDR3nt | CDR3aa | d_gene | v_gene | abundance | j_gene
TGTGCCAGCTCACCCCGGGACAGAACAGCCGATTCACCCCTCCACTTT | CASSPRDRTADSPLHF | TRBD1 | TRBV18 | . | TRBJ1-6
TGTGCCAGCAGTTTTTTGAGAAACGAGCAGTACTTC | CASSFLRNEQYF | . | TRBV28 | many | TRBJ2-7
TGTGCCAGCAATATAGCGGGAGGAGCCTACAATGAGCAGTTCTTC | CASNIAGGAYNEQFF | TRBD2 | TRBV28 | many | TRBJ2-1
TGCAGTGCGGTTACTAGCGGTACCTACGAGCAGTACTTC | CSAVTSGTYEQYF | TRBD2 | TRBV20-1 | many | TRBJ2-7
TGTGCCAGCAGTCTTAGACTAGCGGCTACCTACGAGCAGTACTTC | CASSLRLAATYEQYF | TRBD2 | TRBV27 | few | TRBJ2-7
TGTGCCAGCAGCTTAGCGGTTCAGCGGGACTACGAGCAGTACTTC | CASSLAVQRDYEQYF | TRBD2 | TRBV7-9 | few | TRBJ2-7
TGTGCCAGCAGGGAGGGACGGTACTACGAGCAGTACTTC | CASREGRYYEQYF | . | TRBV2 | . | TRBJ2-7
TGCAGCGTAGCCGGTGTTTCTAGCACAGATACGCAGTATTTT | CSVAGVSSTDTQYF | . | TRBV29-1 | . | TRBJ2-3
TGTGCCACCAGTGAAACTGACAGGGTCTACAATGAGCAGTTCTTC | CATSETDRVYNEQFF | TRBD1 | TRBV24-1 | many | TRBJ2-1
TGTGCCAGCAGAGGGGGGGCCGTAAGTTCACCCCTCCACTTT | CASRGGAVSSPLHF | . | TRBV9 | . | TRBJ1-6
TGTGCCAGCATCTTAGATAGCGGGAGGGCCTACGAGCAGTACTTC | CASILDSGRAYEQYF | TRBD2 | TRBV6-1 | . | TRBJ2-7
TGTGCCAGCAGTTTACGAAGACTAGCGCACAATGAGCAGTTCTTC | CASSLRRLAHNEQFF | TRBD2 | TRBV28 | many | TRBJ2-1
TGTGCCAGCAGCTTAGAGGGGACAGGGTTTCTCCACTTT | CASSLEGTGFLHF | TRBD1 | TRBV7-2 | many | TRBJ1-6
TGTGCCAGCAGCTTACCACAAGCGGGCAGGACTAACTATGGCTACACCTTC | CASSLPQAGRTNYGYTF | . | TRBV7-8 | few | TRBJ1-2
TGTGCCAGTAGTATTTGGGAGGGCGGGGAGCTGTTTTTT | CASSIWEGGELFF | TRBD2 | TRBV19 | . | TRBJ2-2
TGTGCCAGCAGTTACCCTACAGGAGAGCAGTTCTTC | CASSYPTGEQFF | . | TRBV6-2/TRBV6-3 | . | TRBJ2-1
TGTGCCACCGAGGACGGAAACTATGGCTACACCTTC | CATEDGNYGYTF | . | TRBV24-1 | few | TRBJ1-2
TGTGCCAGCAGTTTCTGGACAGGGAGGGAAGGCTACACCTTC | CASSFWTGREGYTF | TRBD1 | TRBV28 | many | TRBJ1-2
TGTGCCAGCAGTCGGACAGGGGGCCTTAATGAAAAACTGTTTTTT | CASSRTGGLNEKLFF | TRBD1 | TRBV12-3/TRBV12-4 | once | TRBJ1-4
TGCAGTGCTAGAGTGGCAAAGAACACTGAAGCTTTCTTT | CSARVAKNTEAFF | . | TRBV20-1 | many | TRBJ1-1
TGTGCCAGCAGGACCGGGATCGACTATGGCTACACCTTC | CASRTGIDYGYTF | . | TRBV27 | few | TRBJ1-2
TGCAGTGTTGGACAGGGAGGAGTGCCCGAGCAGTACTTC | CSVGQGGVPEQYF | TRBD1 | TRBV20-1 | once | TRBJ2-7
TGTGCCAGCAGCCATACAGGGGAGGACACTGAAGCTTTCTTT | CASSHTGEDTEAFF | TRBD1 | TRBV27 | many | TRBJ1-1
TGCGCCAGCAAGCGGGAGAAGTTGGACAATGAGCAGTTCTTC | CASKREKLDNEQFF | TRBD2 | TRBV10-1 | . | TRBJ2-1
TGCGCCAGCAGCTTGGACAGGGGGGACTACGAGCAGTACTTC | CASSLDRGDYEQYF | TRBD1 | TRBV5-1 | . | TRBJ2-7
TGTGCCAGCAGTGAGTCTAGCGGGAGAGGAGCGAATGAGCAGTTCTTC | CASSESSGRGANEQFF | TRBD2 | TRBV6-1 | few | TRBJ2-1
TGTGCCAGCAGCTTGGTACGGGAAAGCTCCTACAATGAGCAGTTCTTC | CASSLVRESSYNEQFF | . | TRBV5-8 | . | TRBJ2-1
TGTGCCAGCAGGACAGGGGACAATCAGCCCCAGCATTTT | CASRTGDNQPQHF | TRBD1 | TRBV12-3/TRBV12-4 | many | TRBJ1-5
TGTGCCAGCAGATCGCTCTACGAGCAGTACTTC | CASRSLYEQYF | . | TRBV6-1 | many | TRBJ2-7
TGTGCCAGTAGCATTTATGGGGGTCGCAATCAGCCCCAGCATTTT | CASSIYGGRNQPQHF | . | TRBV19 | few | TRBJ1-5
TGTGCCAGCAGCCCCAGGGCAGCGGGGGACTCTGGAAACACCATATATTTT | CASSPRAAGDSGNTIYF | . | TRBV6-1 | few | TRBJ1-3
TGTGCCAGCAGTACCCTTAGCGGGAGTCAGACCCAGTACTTC | CASSTLSGSQTQYF | TRBD2 | TRBV7-2 | many | TRBJ2-5
TGTGCCAGCAGCATTGGCCAGGGGGCGGGAGCCTATATTGAGCAGTTCTTC | CASSIGQGAGAYIEQFF | . | TRBV9 | . | TRBJ2-1
TGTGCCAGCAGCTATAGGCGGGGTCGGGGAAGCTCTGGGGCCAACGTCCTGACTTTC | CASSYRRGRGSSGANVLTF | . | TRBV7-3 | few | TRBJ2-6
TGTGCCAGCAGTCCAAGAGCGGGGGATGAGCAGTTCTTC | CASSPRAGDEQFF | TRBD2 | TRBV12-3/TRBV12-4 | many | TRBJ2-1
TGTGCCAGCACCATGAACACTGAAGCTTTCTTT | CASTMNTEAFF | . | TRBV28 | many | TRBJ1-1
TGTGCGAGCAGCTTACAGAGTCCGCAGACCCAGTACTTC | CASSLQSPQTQYF | . | TRBV12-3/TRBV12-4 | . | TRBJ2-5
TGTGCCAGCACCCACCTGGAGGGAGACTTCTCCTACAATGAGCAGTTCTTC | CASTHLEGDFSYNEQFF | . | TRBV28 | many | TRBJ2-1
TGTGCCAGCAGCGTGACTAGCTTCCACGAGCAGTACTTC | CASSVTSFHEQYF | TRBD2 | TRBV9 | few | TRBJ2-7
TGTGCCAGCAGCTCCGGGACCGCCGGGGGTGAAAAACTGTTTTTT | CASSSGTAGGEKLFF | . | TRBV7-2 | few | TRBJ1-4
TGCAGTGCTAGGGCCCCAGGACTTTTCGTTGGTAATGAGCAGTTCTTC | CSARAPGLFVGNEQFF | . | TRBV20-1 | . | TRBJ2-1
TGTGCCAGCAGTCGAGGGGACAGTCTATACAATGAGCAGTTCTTC | CASSRGDSLYNEQFF | TRBD1 | TRBV27 | few | TRBJ2-1
TGTGCCAGCAGTTTATATCAGGTAGCGGAGACCCAGTACTTC | CASSLYQVAETQYF | . | TRBV27 | many | TRBJ2-5
TGTGCCAGCAGCTTCAAGCTGGGGGGGGCTGATAACTATGGCTACACCTTC | CASSFKLGGADNYGYTF | . | TRBV13 | . | TRBJ1-2
TGTGCCAGCAGGAGCCAGGGGGGGGCTGAAGCTTTCTTT | CASRSQGGAEAFF | TRBD1 | TRBV6-2/TRBV6-3 | many | TRBJ1-1
TGTGCCAGCAGCGGGAGGGCCCCCGTAACGGGCCTTAATGAGCAGTTCTTC | CASSGRAPVTGLNEQFF | . | TRBV9 | . | TRBJ2-1
TGTGCCAGCAGTTCCTGGGACAGGCTTGGGGACACCATATATTTT | CASSSWDRLGDTIYF | TRBD1 | TRBV12-3/TRBV12-4 | few | TRBJ1-3
TGCGCCAGCAGCCCGTACAGGTTGTCTGGGGCCAACGTCCTGACTTTC | CASSPYRLSGANVLTF | . | TRBV5-1 | . | TRBJ2-6
TGTGCCACCAGCAGAGATGGAGGGGACGAATGGGTTAGCGGGATCGATACGCAGTATTTT | CATSRDGGDEWVSGIDTQYF | TRBD2 | TRBV15 | . | TRBJ2-3
TGTGCCAGCAGGCGAGACAGGGCTGAAACCTACGAGCAGTACTTC | CASRRDRAETYEQYF | TRBD1 | TRBV6-1 | few | TRBJ2-7
TGTGCCAGCAGTTTATGGGACACAATCTCTGGGGCCAACGTCCTGACTTTC | CASSLWDTISGANVLTF | . | TRBV28 | . | TRBJ2-6
TGCAGTGTCCCTGAAGGAGTGACCACTGAAGCTTTCTTT | CSVPEGVTTEAFF | . | TRBV20-1 | many | TRBJ1-1
TGTGCCAGCAGCCACTTATGGACGACTGGAAACACCATATATTTT | CASSHLWTTGNTIYF | . | TRBV6-1 | many | TRBJ1-3
TGTGCCAGCCATGCGGCATTAGCCAAAAACATTCAGTACTTC | CASHAALAKNIQYF | . | TRBV28 | many | TRBJ2-4